A selection of T cell receptor beta chains follows, all from one sample in a study of cytomegalovirus exposure and HLA in healthy donors. The repertoire was sequenced with immunoSEQ multiplex PCR; TCRdb's copy has only in-frame clones and lacks some. This sample carries 75,000 to 90,000 clones, with 1.5% going to the ten biggest clones. The sample consisted of PBMCs. The receptors originated from a woman aged 55 to 70 in good health and CMV-seronegative. Both conserved end residues are part of each CDR3. The D gene is left open where the match is weak.

j_gene: TRBJ1-1
d_gene: .
v_gene: TRBV7-9
CDR3aa: CASSLAPRGNTEAFF
CDR3nt: TGTGCCAGCAGCTTAGCTCCCAGGGGAAACACTGAAGCTTTCTTT

j_gene: TRBJ1-1
d_gene: TRBD1
v_gene: TRBV29-1
CDR3aa: CSVGQGLNTEAFF
CDR3nt: TGCAGCGTCGGACAGGGATTAAACACTGAAGCTTTCTTT

j_gene: TRBJ2-5
d_gene: .
v_gene: TRBV6-5
CDR3aa: CASSYSGRERETQYF
CDR3nt: TGTGCCAGCAGTTACTCGGGAAGGGAGAGGGAGACCCAGTACTTC

j_gene: TRBJ2-7
d_gene: .
v_gene: TRBV30
CDR3aa: CAWSVTQGPYEQYF
CDR3nt: TGTGCCTGGAGTGTTACGCAGGGGCCCTACGAGCAGTACTTC

j_gene: TRBJ1-3
d_gene: .
v_gene: TRBV19
CDR3aa: CASNAGHSSGNTIYF
CDR3nt: TGTGCCAGTAATGCAGGGCATAGCTCTGGAAACACCATATATTTT

j_gene: TRBJ2-3
d_gene: TRBD2
v_gene: TRBV7-6
CDR3aa: CASSARTSGGTDTQYF
CDR3nt: TGTGCCAGCAGCGCAAGGACTAGCGGGGGCACAGATACGCAGTATTTT

j_gene: TRBJ2-3
d_gene: TRBD1
v_gene: TRBV7-2
CDR3aa: CASSSRQGGDTQYF
CDR3nt: TGTGCCAGCAGCTCACGACAGGGGGGGGATACGCAGTATTTT

j_gene: TRBJ2-5
d_gene: .
v_gene: TRBV7-2
CDR3aa: CASSLGPGETQYF
CDR3nt: TGTGCCAGCAGCTTAGGTCCCGGAGAGACCCAGTACTTC

j_gene: TRBJ2-4
d_gene: TRBD2
v_gene: TRBV28
CDR3aa: CASSFSGTSGKNIQYF
CDR3nt: TGTGCCAGCAGTTTCTCCGGGACTAGCGGGAAAAACATTCAGTACTTC

j_gene: TRBJ1-1
d_gene: TRBD1
v_gene: TRBV4-2
CDR3aa: CASSGQDRAGRDTEAFF
CDR3nt: TGTGCCAGCAGCGGACAGGACAGGGCCGGTAGGGACACTGAAGCTTTCTTT

j_gene: TRBJ2-7
d_gene: TRBD1
v_gene: TRBV6-5
CDR3aa: CASSFTGGYEQYF
CDR3nt: TGTGCCAGCAGTTTCACAGGGGGCTACGAGCAGTACTTC

j_gene: TRBJ1-2
d_gene: .
v_gene: TRBV19
CDR3aa: CASSTTDYYGYTF
CDR3nt: TGTGCCAGTAGTACAACAGATTACTATGGCTACACCTTC

j_gene: TRBJ1-4
d_gene: .
v_gene: TRBV11-2
CDR3aa: CASSPNAGRVNEKLFF
CDR3nt: TGTGCCAGCAGCCCCAATGCGGGGAGGGTTAATGAAAAACTGTTTTTT

j_gene: TRBJ2-6
d_gene: .
v_gene: TRBV27
CDR3aa: CASSLATGNGANVLTF
CDR3nt: TGCGCCAGCAGTTTAGCCACAGGGAATGGGGCCAACGTCCTGACTTTC

j_gene: TRBJ1-3
d_gene: .
v_gene: TRBV5-4
CDR3aa: CASSLNPGRFSGNTIYF
CDR3nt: TGTGCCAGCAGCTTGAATCCAGGGAGGTTCTCTGGAAACACCATATATTTT

j_gene: TRBJ2-1
d_gene: TRBD1
v_gene: TRBV19
CDR3aa: CASRTGGTGDYNEQFF
CDR3nt: TGTGCCAGTAGAACAGGGGGGACAGGGGACTACAATGAGCAGTTCTTC

j_gene: TRBJ1-1
d_gene: .
v_gene: TRBV5-1
CDR3aa: CASSQNTGNTEAFF
CDR3nt: TGCGCCAGCAGCCAAAACACAGGGAACACTGAAGCTTTCTTT

j_gene: TRBJ2-5
d_gene: TRBD2
v_gene: TRBV2
CDR3aa: CASSGVAGVGETQYF
CDR3nt: TGTGCCAGCAGTGGGGTAGCGGGGGTCGGTGAGACCCAGTACTTC

j_gene: TRBJ2-3
d_gene: TRBD2
v_gene: TRBV13
CDR3aa: CASSLKAGADTQYF
CDR3nt: TGTGCCAGCAGCTTAAAAGCGGGGGCAGATACGCAGTATTTT

j_gene: TRBJ2-7
d_gene: TRBD2
v_gene: TRBV28
CDR3aa: CASFQAGGGVYEQYF
CDR3nt: TGTGCCAGCTTTCAAGCGGGAGGCGGAGTTTACGAGCAGTACTTC

j_gene: TRBJ2-1
d_gene: .
v_gene: TRBV6-5
CDR3aa: CASRSRGNEQFF
CDR3nt: TGTGCCAGCAGATCAAGGGGCAATGAGCAGTTCTTC

j_gene: TRBJ2-1
d_gene: .
v_gene: TRBV1
CDR3aa: CTSKTGLAGGSSHEQFF
CDR3nt: TGCACCAGCAAGACGGGACTAGCGGGAGGTAGTAGCCATGAGCAGTTCTTC

j_gene: TRBJ1-2
d_gene: TRBD1
v_gene: TRBV11-2
CDR3aa: CASSPDRGYGYTF
CDR3nt: TGTGCCAGCAGCCCAGACAGGGGCTATGGCTACACCTTC

j_gene: TRBJ2-7
d_gene: TRBD2
v_gene: TRBV6-6
CDR3aa: CASSPRGDGNYEQYF
CDR3nt: TGTGCCAGCAGTCCTCGGGGGGACGGGAACTACGAGCAGTACTTC

j_gene: TRBJ2-7
d_gene: TRBD2
v_gene: TRBV28
CDR3aa: CASIEGLAGVYEQYF
CDR3nt: TGTGCCAGCATCGAGGGACTAGCGGGAGTGTACGAGCAGTACTTC

j_gene: TRBJ2-7
d_gene: TRBD2
v_gene: TRBV5-3
CDR3aa: CARSGTSDSYEQYF
CDR3nt: TGTGCCAGAAGCGGGACTAGCGACTCCTACGAGCAGTACTTC

j_gene: TRBJ1-5
d_gene: .
v_gene: TRBV19
CDR3aa: CASSGGAIPQPQHF
CDR3nt: TGTGCCAGTAGTGGGGGGGCTATACCTCAGCCCCAGCATTTT

j_gene: TRBJ2-2
d_gene: TRBD1
v_gene: TRBV5-6
CDR3aa: CASSPGTGLNGELFF
CDR3nt: TGTGCCAGCAGCCCCGGGACAGGATTAAACGGGGAGCTGTTTTTT

j_gene: TRBJ2-7
d_gene: TRBD1
v_gene: TRBV6-5
CDR3aa: CASRPPGTGDEQYF
CDR3nt: TGTGCCAGCAGACCTCCCGGGACAGGGGACGAGCAGTACTTC

j_gene: TRBJ1-2
d_gene: .
v_gene: TRBV18
CDR3aa: CASSPRELSGYTF
CDR3nt: TGTGCCAGCTCACCTAGGGAGCTTAGTGGCTACACCTTC

j_gene: TRBJ1-5
d_gene: .
v_gene: TRBV19
CDR3aa: CASSIGAGVNNQPQHF
CDR3nt: TGTGCCAGTAGTATAGGGGCAGGGGTTAACAATCAGCCCCAGCATTTT

j_gene: TRBJ2-5
d_gene: .
v_gene: TRBV6-5
CDR3aa: CASRPGDGQRETQYF
CDR3nt: TGTGCCAGCAGGCCAGGGGACGGGCAGCGGGAGACCCAGTACTTC

j_gene: TRBJ2-3
d_gene: TRBD2
v_gene: TRBV13
CDR3aa: CASSTQSSGGPAFTDTQYF
CDR3nt: TGTGCCAGCAGCACCCAAAGTAGCGGGGGCCCCGCCTTCACAGATACGCAGTATTTT

j_gene: TRBJ1-5
d_gene: .
v_gene: TRBV28
CDR3aa: CASSPLRQRTNQPQHF
CDR3nt: TGTGCCAGCAGTCCGCTCCGACAGAGAACCAATCAGCCCCAGCATTTT

j_gene: TRBJ1-5
d_gene: TRBD1
v_gene: TRBV18
CDR3aa: CASSPIRIRDRESGNQPQHF
CDR3nt: TGTGCCAGCTCACCTATAAGAATCCGGGACAGGGAATCTGGCAATCAGCCCCAGCATTTT

j_gene: TRBJ1-1
d_gene: .
v_gene: TRBV5-1
CDR3aa: CASRERWGGDTEAFF
CDR3nt: TGCGCCAGCAGGGAGCGGTGGGGAGGCGACACTGAAGCTTTCTTT

j_gene: TRBJ2-1
d_gene: TRBD2
v_gene: TRBV7-9
CDR3aa: CASSASGRDNEQFF
CDR3nt: TGTGCCAGCAGCGCCAGCGGGAGGGACAATGAGCAGTTCTTC

j_gene: TRBJ2-7
d_gene: .
v_gene: TRBV5-1
CDR3aa: CASSFERARNYEQYF
CDR3nt: TGCGCCAGCAGCTTCGAGCGGGCAAGAAACTACGAGCAGTACTTC

j_gene: TRBJ2-4
d_gene: .
v_gene: TRBV28
CDR3aa: CASRLSGGCDF
CDR3nt: TGTGCCAGCAGGCTCTCAGGGGGGTGTGACTTC

j_gene: TRBJ2-2
d_gene: TRBD1
v_gene: TRBV10-3
CDR3aa: CAIRGGQGANTGELFF
CDR3nt: TGTGCCATCAGGGGAGGACAGGGGGCGAACACCGGGGAGCTGTTTTTT

j_gene: TRBJ1-5
d_gene: .
v_gene: TRBV7-8
CDR3aa: CASSLEGHSNQPQHF
CDR3nt: TGTGCCAGCAGCTTAGAGGGACATAGCAATCAGCCCCAGCATTTT

j_gene: TRBJ2-1
d_gene: .
v_gene: TRBV4-2
CDR3aa: CASSQERSNEQFF
CDR3nt: TGTGCCAGCAGCCAAGAGAGGTCCAATGAGCAGTTCTTC

j_gene: TRBJ1-3
d_gene: .
v_gene: TRBV28
CDR3aa: CASSLFREGDAIYF
CDR3nt: TGTGCCAGCAGTCTCTTCAGAGAAGGAGACGCCATATATTTT

j_gene: TRBJ2-1
d_gene: TRBD2
v_gene: TRBV15
CDR3aa: CATSKTSGSPHEQFF
CDR3nt: TGTGCCACCAGCAAAACTAGCGGGAGTCCCCATGAGCAGTTCTTC

j_gene: TRBJ2-5
d_gene: .
v_gene: TRBV21-1
CDR3aa: CASSNYDTGEQETQYF
CDR3nt: TGTGCCAGCAGCAATTATGATACGGGGGAACAAGAGACCCAGTACTTC

j_gene: TRBJ2-2
d_gene: .
v_gene: TRBV5-1
CDR3aa: CASRLGQTGELFF
CDR3nt: TGCGCCAGCAGACTTGGACAGACCGGGGAGCTGTTTTTT

j_gene: TRBJ2-3
d_gene: TRBD2
v_gene: TRBV5-1
CDR3aa: CASNERPSLLAGDTQYF
CDR3nt: TGCGCCAGCAACGAAAGGCCCAGCTTACTAGCGGGAGATACGCAGTATTTT

j_gene: TRBJ2-2
d_gene: .
v_gene: TRBV11-2
CDR3aa: CASSHRSGELFF
CDR3nt: TGTGCCAGCAGCCACAGATCCGGGGAGCTGTTTTTT

j_gene: TRBJ2-7
d_gene: TRBD2
v_gene: TRBV7-9
CDR3aa: CASSSNTGLAGEQYF
CDR3nt: TGTGCCAGCAGCTCAAATACGGGACTAGCGGGAGAGCAGTACTTC

j_gene: TRBJ2-1
d_gene: .
v_gene: TRBV5-4
CDR3aa: CASSLTNDRNEQFF
CDR3nt: TGTGCCAGCAGCCTTACTAACGACAGAAATGAGCAGTTCTTC